The 10 T cell receptor beta chains below all came from one sample that was sequenced in a study of T cell clonality in common variable immunodeficiency. Findings and limits, study-wide: Reportedly, TCR beta sequences from common variable immunodeficiency showed fewer deletions and N-nucleotide insertions.

These TCRs are of unknown antigen specificity. This table comes from immunoSEQ multiplex PCR, and its TCRdb copy is limited to in-frame clones, with some not included. The repertoire consists of some 16,000 clones, none detected only once. The sample comprised peripheral blood mononuclear cells. These receptors came from a human donor with common variable immunodeficiency.

This clone was detected only a few times. With the read ending 3 residues before the CDR3 end, the germline J gene is used to fill in that end. The V gene is TRBV5-1, the J gene TRBJ1-5; 8 positions agree with TRBD1. The CDR3 covers 16 residues. Germline CDR1 SGHRS, CDR2 YFSETQ. Trimming took 5 bases from V and 3 from J; bases not matched to a gene: 10. CDR3 in amino acids: CASRLGTGLSNQPQHF. The CDR3 bases that were read are TGCGCCAGCAGGCTGGGGACAGGCCTGTCCAATCAGCCC.

Only a few counts were recorded for this clone. The missing CDR3 end, 3 residues past where the read stops, is filled in from the germline J gene. This rearrangement joins TRBV30 to TRBJ2-2, with 11 nucleotides matching TRBD1. The CDR3 runs to 15 residues. CDR1 is GTSNPN, CDR2 SVGIG, per germline (reference sequence). With 1 base clipped from V and 4 bases from J, the junction kept 2 bases outside the gene matches. This CDR3 is CAWSEGTGGTGELFF. The part of the CDR3 DNA that was read is TGTGCCTGGAGTGAGGGGACAGGGGGCACCGGGGAG.

This clone was found many times. The read stops 3 residues short of the end of the CDR3; the missing end is completed from the germline J gene. The V gene is TRBV20-1, the J gene TRBJ2-6; D gene unclear. The CDR3 is 14 residues long. The germline V and J ends were trimmed by 0 bases and 2 bases, with 5 bases remaining between them. CDR1 and CDR2 (germline): DFQATT, SNEGSKA (reference sequence). Partial CDR3 DNA: TGCAGTGCTAGAGACGGTACTGGGGCCAACGTC. Its translation is CSARDGTGANV. In full, the CDR3 reads CSARDGTGANVLTF.

Worth noting for this clone: The read ends 3 residues shy of where the CDR3 ends; the end is completed using the germline J gene. The chain joins TRBV2 to TRBJ1-5; 8 bases line up with TRBD1. V lost 4 bases, J lost 0 bases, and 2 bases stayed unmatched. Germline lookup yields CDR1 SNHLY and CDR2 FYNNEI. The CDR3 has 15 amino acids. CDR3 in amino acids: CASSVGTGSNQPQHF. Incomplete CDR3 DNA: TGTGCCAGCAGTGTGGGGACAGGTAGCAATCAGCCC.

This clone has only a few counts. Coverage ceases 3 residues before the CDR3 finishes, and the germline J gene fills in the end. The chain couples TRBV7-8 to TRBJ2-7; 8 bases map to TRBD1. This CDR3 contains 15 residues. V was pared by 5 bases and J by 4 bases, with 10 bases of the junction left unmatched. The germline V gene encodes CDR1 SGHVS and CDR2 FQNEAQ. CDR3: CASSARTGNLYEQYF. Incomplete CDR3 DNA: TGTGCCAGCAGCGCCCGGACAGGGAATTTGTACGAG.

This clone was detected ten times or more. The read finishes 3 residues shy of the CDR3 end, and the germline J gene is used to complete it. The V and J genes are TRBV7-9 and TRBJ2-7; 9 bases fit TRBD1. Germline V lookup: CDR1 SEHNR, CDR2 FQNEAQ (reference sequence). Trimming removed 4 bases from V and 1 base from J; junction bases left unmatched: 2. The CDR3 has 14 residues. The chain's CDR3 is CASSSGTGSYEQYF. CDR3 DNA (partial): TGTGCCAGCAGCTCCGGGACAGGGTCCTACGAG.

This clone was seen a handful of times. The observed sequence ends 3 residues before the CDR3 terminus, with the missing tail filled in from the germline J gene. The chain combines TRBV2 with TRBJ2-7, with 10 positions matching TRBD1. The germline gives CDR1 SNHLY, CDR2 FYNNEI. The CDR3 spans 13 residues. V lost 6 bases to trimming and J lost 3 bases; unmatched junction nucleotides: 2. CDR3 bases read: TGTGCCAGCAGAGGACAGGGGGGCTACGAG. Translating it yields CASRGQGGYE. Given in full, the CDR3 is CASRGQGGYEQYF. Filled out from reference TRBV2 and TRBJ2-7, the complete variable domain reads EPEVTQTPSHQVTQMGQEVILRCVPISNHLYFYWYRQILGQKVEFLVSFYNNEISEKSEIFDDQFSVERPDGSNFTLKIRSTKLEDSAMYFCASRGQGGYEQYFGPGTRLTVT.

By share, this clone ranks as medium-sized. Read sequence stops 3 residues before the CDR3 end, and the germline J gene provides the missing end. V is TRBV29-1 and J is TRBJ1-1; maybe TRBD1 (6 bases). V was clipped by 4 bases and J by 7 bases, with 19 bases between them. The CDR3 length is 14 residues. The germline gives CDR1 SQVTM, CDR2 ANQGSEA. This CDR3 is CSVVGGAQISEAFF. CDR3 DNA, as far as it was read: TGCAGCGTTGTAGGGGGGGCGCAGATCAGTGAA.

A few counts support this clone. The missing CDR3 end, 3 residues past where the read stops, is filled in from the germline J gene. This rearrangement joins TRBV7-2 to TRBJ2-7; 11 bases are a match to TRBD2. CDR1 SGHTA and CDR2 FQGNSA come from the germline V gene. V dropped 4 bases and J dropped 0; count of bases not matched to a gene: 2. The CDR3 extends over 15 amino acids. The CDR3 spells CASSSTSGASYEQYF. The sequenced CDR3 bases are TGTGCCAGCAGCTCGACTAGCGGGGCCTCCTACGAG.

This clone was seen a few times. The read finishes 3 residues shy of the CDR3 end, and the germline J gene is used to complete it. This rearrangement joins TRBV18 to TRBJ2-7; the D gene is possibly TRBD2 (7 bases). The length of the CDR3 is 17 residues. The germline CDR1 and CDR2 sequences are KGHSH and LQKENI. V was clipped by 4 bases and J by 3 bases, with 22 bases between them. The CDR3 spells CASSRTRGARGDYEQYF. Partial CDR3 DNA: TGTGCCAGCTCACGCACCCGGGGGGCTCGTGGGGACTACGAG.